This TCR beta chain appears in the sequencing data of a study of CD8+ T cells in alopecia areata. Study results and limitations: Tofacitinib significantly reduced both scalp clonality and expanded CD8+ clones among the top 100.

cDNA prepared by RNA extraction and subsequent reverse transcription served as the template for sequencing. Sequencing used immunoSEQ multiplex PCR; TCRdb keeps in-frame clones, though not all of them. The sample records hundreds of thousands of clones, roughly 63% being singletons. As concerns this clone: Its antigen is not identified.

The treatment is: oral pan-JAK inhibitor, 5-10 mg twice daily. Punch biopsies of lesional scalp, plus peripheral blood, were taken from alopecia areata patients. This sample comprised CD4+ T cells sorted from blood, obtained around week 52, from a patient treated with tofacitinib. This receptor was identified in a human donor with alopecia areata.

CDR3 sequence (DNA): TGTGCCTGGATAGGCGGAAACTATGGCTACACCTTC. Its translation is CAWIGGNYGYTF. The rearrangement links TRBV30 to TRBJ1-2; no reliable D call. The germline CDR1 and CDR2 sequences are GTSNPN and SVGIG (reference sequence). V was pared by 4 bases and J by 2 bases, with 8 bases between. This CDR3 has 12 amino acids.